Listed here are 5 T cell receptor beta chains from one sample, sequenced in a study of CD8 T cells in ankylosing spondylitis (dated 2017 in TCRdb). The research as a whole found: A TCR beta motif made up of several highly homologous amino acid variants appeared to be characteristic of blood from ankylosing spondylitis patients.

The receptor library was made with 5' RACE. This sample was sequenced with an Illumina HiSeq 2500. TCRdb reran the public reads through fastp at Q25 and MiXCR, keeping productive beta chains. Every CDR3 protein is listed once, alongside the most common genes and DNA of its rows. Counted in this sample were tens of thousands of distinct CDR3 sequences; around 8.5% of them appeared once. The ten largest clones represent 30% of the sample. These receptors have no known antigen. The sample taken for sequencing was blood, either unsorted or a sorted T cell fraction (not recorded which). These receptors were collected from a male donor with ankylosing spondylitis.

The V gene is TRBV4-2, the J gene TRBJ2-2; 10 bases are shared with TRBD2. CDR3 size: 17 residues. The germline CDR1 and CDR2 sequences are LGHNA and YNFKEQ. V shed 6 bases and J 4 bases; nucleotides not matched to a gene: 11. The CDR3 loop is CASSLAGALRGTGELFF. CDR3 sequence (DNA): TGTGCCAGCAGTCTAGCGGGAGCGCTGCGAGGCACCGGGGAGCTGTTTTTT.

The CDR3 spells CASSLTGTGRTSSTDTQYF. CDR3 sequence (DNA): TGTGCCAGCAGCTTAACCGGGACAGGGCGGACCTCTAGCACAGATACGCAGTATTTT. V and J are TRBV7-8 and TRBJ2-3; 9 bases agree with TRBD1. From germline, CDR1 is SGHVS and CDR2 FQNEAQ. Trimming cost V 2 bases and J 0 bases; bases outside gene matches: 12. The CDR3 loop spans 19 amino acids.

This clonotype was picked up a small number of times. The chain employs TRBV27 and TRBJ1-5; D is unresolved. V lost 3 bases, J lost 4 bases, and 16 bases lay in between. From germline, CDR1 is MNHEY and CDR2 SMNVEV (reference sequence). This CDR3 comprises 16 residues. The CDR3 reads CASSLFRSETNQPQHF. The CDR3 DNA reads TGTGCCAGCAGTTTGTTCAGGTCGGAAACGAATCAGCCCCAGCATTTT.

This clonotype was observed many times. The chain employs TRBV11-2 and TRBJ1-1, with 8 bases aligning to TRBD1. This CDR3 contains 17 residues. The junction had 10 bases not matched to a gene; V was cut back by 4 bases and J by 0 bases. Germline V gene sequence: CDR1 SGHAT, CDR2 FQNNGV. The CDR3 region has the DNA TGTGCCAGCAGCTCATCCGGGACAGGAGCCATGAACACTGAAGCTTTCTTT. Protein product: CASSSSGTGAMNTEAFF.

This clonotype was detected many times. The chain joins TRBV12-3 or TRBV12-4 to TRBJ1-6, with 9 bases identical to TRBD1. V gave up 5 bases and J gave up 8 bases; unmatched junction bases: 7. The CDR3 runs 15 residues. This CDR3 is CASSPQGARDSPLHF. The CDR3 nucleotides are TGTGCCAGCAGTCCACAGGGGGCGCGAGATTCACCCCTCCACTTT.